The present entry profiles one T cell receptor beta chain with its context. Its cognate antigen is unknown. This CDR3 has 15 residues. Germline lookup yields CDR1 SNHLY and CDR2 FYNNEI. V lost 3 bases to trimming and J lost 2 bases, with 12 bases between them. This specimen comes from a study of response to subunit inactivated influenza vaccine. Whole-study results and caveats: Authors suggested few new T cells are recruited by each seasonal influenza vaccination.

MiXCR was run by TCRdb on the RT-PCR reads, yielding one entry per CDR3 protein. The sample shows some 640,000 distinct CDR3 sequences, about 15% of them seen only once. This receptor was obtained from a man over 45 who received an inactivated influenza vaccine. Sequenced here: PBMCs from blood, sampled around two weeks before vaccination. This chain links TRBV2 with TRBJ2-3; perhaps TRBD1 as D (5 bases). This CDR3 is CASSDRVDPTDTQYF. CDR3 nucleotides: TGTGCCAGCAGTGACAGGGTGGACCCCACAGATACGCAGTATTTT. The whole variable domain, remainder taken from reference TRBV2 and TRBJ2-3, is EPEVTQTPSHQVTQMGQEVILRCVPISNHLYFYWYRQILGQKVEFLVSFYNNEISEKSEIFDDQFSVERPDGSNFTLKIRSTKLEDSAMYFCASSDRVDPTDTQYFGPGTRLTVL.